This TCR beta chain emerged from a study of early T cells in non-severe SARS-CoV-2 infection (dated by TCRdb to the early 2020s). With regard to the full study: Because TCR sequencing relied on bulk RNA taken from unsorted whole blood, pairing of alpha and beta chains was not possible. What the research found in general, with its limitations: VDJdb matching was skewed toward anti-spike CD8 responses and likely underestimated virus-specific expansions by missing private and CD4 specificities.

Receptors were amplified or captured by 5' RACE. TCRdb records NextSeq 500 as the sequencer. Unique molecular identifiers were attached to individual cDNA molecules in the TCR library protocol so that sequencing error and PCR bias could be corrected. Both TCR alpha and beta chains were sequenced, and tight co-correlation was observed between alpha and beta sequence abundances in each sample. On the authors' methods: V gene, J gene and CDR3 annotation of TCR sequences was performed with Decombinator V4. TCRs were defined as expanded if a significant change between any two time points was detected under a Poisson model with p below 0.0001. TCR abundances were normalised to the total number of TCRs sequenced per sample and were expressed as counts per million. TRAV1-2 paired with TRAJ12, TRAJ20 or TRAJ33 defined MAIT TCRs, while TRAV10 paired with TRAJ18 defined iNKT TCRs. A search of VDJdb, accessed on 1 November 2021, was run for TCRs annotated to CMV, EBV and SARS-CoV-2, with TCRs annotated for multiple antigens excluded. The public sequencing data were trimmed at Q25 with fastp and processed into clonotypes with MiXCR by TCRdb, which kept only in-frame beta chains. Each CDR3 protein appears once, grouped with its most common genes and DNA. It is TCRdb's table, rather than the study itself, that gives the V and J calls and clone size. This sample is represented by about 55,000 distinct CDR3 sequences; 14% to 15% of them were singletons. The ten largest clonotypes hold 10% of the sample.

This was a case-control study nested in a cohort of healthcare workers in London, UK, who had nasopharyngeal swab PCR tests and blood samples taken every week. Healthcare workers were recruited during the week of the UK lockdown, between 23 and 31 March 2020, and followed weekly for up to about 15 weeks. This clonotype was seen a handful of times. Its target antigen remains unknown. No base-level quality is on record; no much larger clone is a single base apart. The germline V gene supplies CDR1 SGHRS and CDR2 YFSETQ. At the junction V is shortened by 1 base and J by 6 bases; bases outside the gene matches: 7. Including the terminal cysteine and phenylalanine, the CDR3 comprises 16 residues. Only the CDR3 DNA is retained, 48 bases long and in frame from the first base.

Sequencing used whole blood, obtained at baseline. Recombination connected TRBV5-1 to TRBJ2-5; TRBD2 agrees with 12 junctional bases. This clonotype originated in an adult who was a healthcare worker with PCR-confirmed SARS-CoV-2 infection or an uninfected control (not recorded which). The CDR3 reads CASSLRLAGESKTQYF. The DNA is TGCGCCAGCAGCTTGCGACTAGCGGGAGAGTCGAAGACCCAGTACTTC.